This T cell receptor (beta chain) was identified in a study of metastatic and nonmetastatic thyroid tumors. The wider study: The study looked at repertoires side by side in blood and in tumor or nodule tissue from malignant and benign thyroid patients.

Thyroid surgery had not been preceded by any treatment in any patient. Findings and caveats of the study: Benign nodules reportedly had significantly lower TCR beta diversity than malignant thyroid tumors in blood and tumor.

This clone is judged medium-sized (0.01 to 0.1%). Its target is unknown. The sample carries other DNA sequences with the same CDR3. The CDR3 has 15 amino acids. The V gene's germline CDR1 is SQVTM and CDR2 ANQGSEA. V trimming: 7 bases; J trimming: 3 bases; junction bases outside the gene matches: 12. Study processing details: Built for papillary thyroid cancer, a distant-metastasis classifier drew on CDR3 differences across clinicopathological groups. TCRdb redid the clone calls on the PCR reads using MiXCR. These V and J calls are TCRdb output, not the study's own analysis. The sample has some 5,100 clones; around 32% are singletons.

Input material: adjacent normal tissue. The receptor comes from a female donor with papillary thyroid cancer or a benign thyroid nodule (not recorded which). Some clones in this sample may be carry-over from other donors' samples. The gene calls are TRBV29-1 and TRBJ2-3; 8 nucleotides line up with TRBD2. CDR3 sequence (DNA): TGCAGCGGCGCAGGAGTTGGCGGGAGGACAGATACGCAGTATTTT. Its protein is CSGAGVGGRTDTQYF.